Sequencing of this TCR beta chain was carried out in a study of identical twins. From germline, CDR1 is DFQATT and CDR2 SNEGSKA (reference sequence). There are 14 residues in the CDR3. The germline V and J ends were trimmed by 5 bases and 5 bases, with 18 bases remaining between them. TCRdb used MiXCR to reprocess the 5' RACE reads, holding one entry per CDR3 protein. The table records 500,000 to 550,000 distinct CDR3 sequences, about 20% of them present only once. Points from the study as a whole: Twins shared beta out-of-frame sequences in excess, but this excess was weaker. The abundant beta clonotypes from cord blood had fewer insertions, and memory repertoires had none of this.

To note about this clonotype: Its antigen remains unidentified.

This sample also belongs to another study, concerning T cells expressing NK-cell markers.

The TCR originated in a woman aged 18-29 years in good health. This chain uses TRBV20-1 with TRBJ2-5; no clear D gene. The specimen sequenced was CD4+ T cells sorted from blood. CDR3 residues: CSAVAAAFGETQYF. CDR3 bases: TGCAGTGCTGTCGCGGCGGCCTTCGGCGAGACCCAGTACTTC.